This is a list of T cell receptor beta chains from one sample in a study of patients and donors after allogeneic stem cell transplantation. TCRdb called the RT-PCR reads again in MiXCR, with one record for every CDR3 protein. Here the sample spans 400,000 to 500,000 distinct CDR3 sequences, approximately 16% being singletons. The sample taken for sequencing was blood, either unsorted or a sorted T cell fraction (not recorded which). Receptor source: a human donor who was either an allogeneic HSCT recipient or a stem cell or donor lymphocyte infusion donor (not recorded which). It is not recorded whose cells these are; they may come from a transplant donor. The CDR3 runs from the conserved cysteine through the conserved F or W.

cdr3_aa j_call v_call
CASSDQGSTEAFF TRBJ1-1 TRBV7-9
CASSRVLGTTNTGELFF TRBJ2-2 TRBV18
CASSSRQTRDYGYTF TRBJ1-2 TRBV12-3/TRBV12-4
CASSPRILAKNIQYF TRBJ2-4 TRBV7-2
CASRLRDRGNYGYTF TRBJ1-2 TRBV5-4
CAISGGAPNIQYF TRBJ2-4 TRBV10-3
CASGYSGRNYNEQFF TRBJ2-1 TRBV6-1
CASTGTPNTEAFF TRBJ1-1 TRBV6-1
CASSLTGAKNIQYF TRBJ2-4 TRBV12-3/TRBV12-4
CASSYNEFKGYREHYGYTF TRBJ1-2 TRBV12-3/TRBV12-4
CSARRLAAWNEQFF TRBJ2-1 TRBV20-1